This is a list of T cell receptor beta chains from one sample in a study of T cell responses to AZD1222 COVID-19 vaccine. TCRdb's table, derived via immunoSEQ multiplex PCR, lists solely in-frame clones and lacks some. The data hold about 130,000 clones, with around 89% observed a single time. This material consisted of peripheral blood, taken on day 0 of AZD1222 vaccination. The receptors were gathered from an adult in good health. Both conserved end residues are part of each CDR3. A D gene is named only where the DNA matches it firmly. A row's size may be missing; if present it is once, few, many or a size class.

TRBV7-9,.,TRBJ2-1,TRBD1,CASPNRGPHEQFF,TGTGCCAGTCCCAACAGGGGGCCGCATGAGCAGTTCTTC
TRBV29-1,.,TRBJ1-1,.,CSVRHNTEAFF,TGCAGCGTTCGACATAACACTGAAGCTTTCTTT
TRBV30,.,TRBJ1-1,TRBD1,CAWSWEGAASF,TGTGCCTGGAGTTGGGAGGGGGCAGCTTCCTTT
TRBV24-1,.,TRBJ1-4,TRBD1,CAPQGTGNEKLFF,TGTGCCCCCCAGGGGACAGGGAATGAAAAACTGTTTTTT
TRBV4-1,.,TRBJ1-2,.,CASSQVGAGYGYTF,TGCGCCAGCAGCCAAGTGGGGGCCGGCTATGGCTACACCTTC
TRBV7-2,.,TRBJ2-7,TRBD2,CASSLGGGSHEQYF,TGTGCCAGCAGCTTAGGGGGGGGTAGCCACGAGCAGTACTTC
TRBV6-5,.,TRBJ2-7,TRBD1,CASSVGQGAYEQYF,TGTGCCAGCTCAGTGGGACAGGGGGCCTACGAGCAGTACTTC
TRBV9,.,TRBJ1-3,.,CASSSDNAGSSGNTIYF,TGTGCCAGCAGCTCCGATAATGCCGGCAGCTCTGGAAACACCATATATTTT
TRBV7-7,.,TRBJ2-1,.,CASSLAVAKEQFF,TGTGCTAGCAGCTTAGCGGTGGCAAAGGAGCAGTTCTTC
TRBV27,.,TRBJ1-1,.,CASSQPSEIREAFF,TGTGCCAGCAGCCAACCCTCGGAGATACGTGAAGCTTTCTTT
TRBV6-1,.,TRBJ2-7,TRBD1,CASSGLGQGQFSYEQYF,TGTGCCAGCAGTGGACTTGGACAGGGCCAATTCTCCTACGAGCAGTACTTC
TRBV29-1,few,TRBJ2-5,.,CSYLPDTGFGTQYF,TGCAGCTATCTCCCGGACACGGGGTTTGGTACCCAGTACTTC
TRBV5-4,.,TRBJ1-2,TRBD1,CASSNDRGEGYTF,TGTGCCAGCAGCAACGACAGGGGGGAAGGCTACACCTTC
TRBV2,.,TRBJ2-7,.,CASSVFVTGEQYF,TGTGCCAGCAGTGTATTTGTGACGGGGGAGCAGTACTTC
TRBV29-1,.,TRBJ1-1,.,CSVRRMNTEAFF,TGCAGCGTTAGGAGGATGAACACTGAAGCTTTCTTT
TRBV3-1/TRBV3-2,.,TRBJ1-1,.,CASTRTQGPTEAFF,TGTGCCAGCACGCGTACACAGGGTCCCACTGAAGCTTTCTTT
TRBV6-5,few,TRBJ1-2,TRBD1,CATLGGTDYYGYTF,TGTGCAACTTTGGGGGGGACAGATTACTATGGCTACACCTTC
TRBV5-1,.,TRBJ2-5,.,CASSLGISGPGTQYF,TGCGCCAGCAGCCTGGGCATTTCAGGGCCTGGGACCCAGTACTTC
TRBV7-8,.,TRBJ1-5,.,CASSVGGLNQPQHF,TGTGCCAGCTCAGTGGGGGGTCTGAATCAGCCCCAGCATTTT
TRBV30,.,TRBJ1-5,.,CAWSVSGGAQHF,TGTGCCTGGAGTGTATCCGGAGGGGCCCAGCATTTT
TRBV28,.,TRBJ1-5,TRBD1,CASSIRQGSNQPQHF,TGTGCCAGCAGTATCCGACAGGGAAGCAATCAGCCCCAGCATTTT
TRBV5-6,.,TRBJ2-7,TRBD2,CASSLIGRALEYHEQYF,TGTGCCAGCAGCTTAATAGGGAGGGCCCTTGAATACCACGAGCAGTACTTC
TRBV20-1,once,TRBJ1-1,.,CSANGQEAFF,TGCAGTGCGAACGGACAGGAAGCTTTCTTT
TRBV28,.,TRBJ1-1,TRBD1,CASSVDRGAFF,TGTGCCAGCAGTGTAGACAGGGGGGCTTTCTTT
TRBV5-6,.,TRBJ1-2,.,CASSFLNMDPSGYTF,TGTGCCAGCAGCTTCCTAAACATGGACCCCAGTGGCTACACCTTC
TRBV6-5,.,TRBJ2-7,.,CASLGGPYEQYF,TGTGCCAGCCTCGGGGGCCCCTACGAGCAGTACTTC
TRBV20-1,once,TRBJ2-2,TRBD2,CSASPVGTSYTGELFF,TGCAGTGCTAGTCCCGTCGGGACTAGCTACACCGGGGAGCTGTTTTTT
TRBV18,.,TRBJ2-5,.,CASSPGSTQETQYF,TGTGCCAGCTCACCAGGCAGCACCCAAGAGACCCAGTACTTC
TRBV2,.,TRBJ1-3,.,CASSGWGTGNTIYF,TGTGCCAGCAGTGGATGGGGGACAGGAAACACCATATATTTT
TRBV10-3,.,TRBJ2-7,TRBD2,CAISDRDGTSGVYEQYF,TGTGCCATCAGTGACAGAGACGGGACTAGCGGAGTCTACGAGCAGTACTTC
TRBV7-9,.,TRBJ2-7,.,CASSLLLGTYEQYF,TGTGCCAGCAGCTTATTGCTGGGTACCTACGAGCAGTACTTC
TRBV11-2,once,TRBJ2-2,TRBD2,CASSLTLAGGRTGELFF,TGTGCCAGCAGCCTAACGTTAGCGGGGGGAAGGACCGGGGAGCTGTTTTTT
TRBV7-3,.,TRBJ2-1,TRBD1,CASSLGTGSYNEQFF,TGTGCCAGCAGCTTAGGGACAGGGTCCTACAATGAGCAGTTCTTC
TRBV6-5,.,TRBJ1-2,.,CASSTSGAGYGYTF,TGTGCCAGCAGTACTAGTGGGGCTGGATATGGCTACACCTTC
TRBV10-3,.,TRBJ1-6,TRBD1,CAISETGDNSPLHF,TGTGCCATCAGTGAGACAGGGGATAATTCACCCCTCCACTTT
TRBV12-3/TRBV12-4,.,TRBJ1-1,.,CASSLRYTEAFF,TGTGCCAGCAGTTTGAGATATACTGAAGCTTTCTTT